These 32 T cell receptor beta chains were all obtained from the same sample, sequenced in a study of cytomegalovirus exposure and HLA in healthy donors. It was with 60 Vbeta and 13 Jbeta primers that the PCR ran. TCRdb's table, derived via immunoSEQ multiplex PCR, lists solely in-frame clones and lacks some. The table lists over 200,000 clones, approximately 81% of them singletons. The sample taken for sequencing was PBMCs. The receptors were gathered from a human donor in good health.

The chain is built from TRBV18 and TRBJ2-5; weak D call: TRBD2 (7 bases). Germline values: CDR1 KGHSH, CDR2 LQKENI. CDR3 length: 13 amino acids. The ends were cut back, 3 bases at V and 4 bases at J, with 9 bases in the middle. CDR3 sequence reads: CASSPRGRETQYF. The CDR3 DNA reads as TGTGCCAGCTCACCGCGGGGGCGAGAGACCCAGTACTTC.

The chain carries TRBV19 and TRBJ1-1; 10 bases fit TRBD1. This CDR3 has 16 amino acids. CDR1 is LNHDA, CDR2 SQIVND, per germline (reference sequence). V shed 3 bases and J 0 bases; nucleotides not matched to a gene: 4. CDR3 loop: CASSIRGQGMNTEAFF. CDR3 DNA sequence: TGTGCCAGTAGTATTCGGGGACAGGGGATGAACACTGAAGCTTTCTTT.

The chain couples TRBV2 to TRBJ1-4; 11 positions match TRBD1. The CDR3 is made up of 14 amino acids. After removal of 3 bases from V and 6 bases from J, the junction contained 0 bases not matched to a gene. CDR1 is SNHLY and CDR2 is FYNNEI in the germline V gene. The CDR3 nucleotides read TGTGCCAGCAGTGAGGACAGGGGGCATGAAAAACTGTTTTTT. This sequence encodes CASSEDRGHEKLFF.

The V gene is TRBV25-1, the J gene TRBJ2-3; possibly TRBD2 for D (7 bases). V was cut by 2 bases and J by 5 bases, with 20 bases left in between. CDR3 length: 17 amino acids. The germline gives CDR1 MGHDK, CDR2 SYGVNS. The CDR3 here is CASSETVWLGGGDTQYF. Here the CDR3 DNA reads TGTGCCAGCAGTGAAACGGTTTGGCTGGGAGGGGGAGATACGCAGTATTTT.

CDR3 DNA sequence: TGTGCCAGCAGCTCAGGGTCAATACCTGTCGCCAATGAGCAGTTCTTC. It encodes CASSSGSIPVANEQFF. V gene TRBV11-2 combines with J gene TRBJ2-1; TRBD1 is a possible D gene (5 bases). CDR3 size: 16 residues. V lost 4 bases and J lost 6, with 19 bases in between. Germline V gene data show CDR1 as SGHAT and CDR2 as FQNNGV.

The V call is TRBV6-6, the J call TRBJ1-2; TRBD1 matches 7 bases. Germline V CDR1 and CDR2: MNHNY, SVGAGI (reference sequence). This CDR3 has 16 residues. Trimming cost V 0 bases and J 2 bases; bases outside gene matches: 6. The CDR3 region has the DNA TGTGCCAGCAGTTACTCCGACAGGGCAACCAACTATGGCTACACCTTC. Its translation: CASSYSDRATNYGYTF.

The chain is built from TRBV19 and TRBJ1-4, with a weak D call TRBD1 (6 bases). The length of the CDR3 is 15 residues. Trimming pared 5 bases from V and 4 bases from J, leaving 14 bases between. CDR1 LNHDA and CDR2 SQIVND come from the germline V gene (reference sequence). The CDR3 coding sequence is TGTGCCAGTAGTGTACCGACAGGACTTAATGAAAAACTGTTTTTT. Encoded protein: CASSVPTGLNEKLFF.

The chain carries TRBV18 and TRBJ2-2; tentatively, D is TRBD1 (5 bases). CDR1 and CDR2 from the germline V gene are KGHSH and LQKENI. With 2 bases removed from V and 2 bases from J, the gap between germline ends came to 15 bases. The CDR3 has 17 residues. CDR3 residues: CASSPSRVGLNTGELFF. CDR3 bases: TGTGCCAGCTCACCATCCAGGGTGGGCCTTAACACCGGGGAGCTGTTTTTT.

The rearrangement uses TRBV6-1 and TRBJ2-3; weak D call: TRBD2 (6 bases). The V and J ends lost 6 bases and 0 bases respectively, with 13 bases between them. Germline assignment: CDR1 MNHNS and CDR2 SASEGT. The CDR3 covers 15 residues. CDR3 in DNA: TGTGCCAGCAGCTACCGGGGGAGGAGCACAGATACGCAGTATTTT. It specifies CASSYRGRSTDTQYF.

The genes are TRBV6-4 and TRBJ1-3; TRBD1 might be the D (5 bases). V lost 5 bases to trimming and J lost 0 bases, with 11 bases between them. The CDR3 is 15 amino acids. Per germline, CDR1 MRHNA and CDR2 SNTAGT. CDR3 coding DNA: TGTGCCAGCAGTCCCCCAGGGCTCTCTGGAAACACCATATATTTT. Residues: CASSPPGLSGNTIYF.

The chain employs TRBV6-5 and TRBJ1-1; 9 bases line up with TRBD1. This CDR3 is 15 amino acids long. V lost 5 bases to trimming and J lost 3 bases; unmatched junction nucleotides: 7. Germline V gene lookup returns CDR1 MNHEY and CDR2 SVGAGI. Here the CDR3 reads CASSAQQGADTEAFF. The DNA of the CDR3 is TGTGCCAGCAGTGCCCAACAGGGGGCGGACACTGAAGCTTTCTTT.

On this clone itself: Compared with germline, one end of the junction differs, possibly owing to a read error. The chain employs TRBV7-7 and TRBJ2-5, with D perhaps matching TRBD1 (6 bases). With the DNA end fitting TRBJ2-7 better, the J assignment may be wrong. Germline values: CDR1 SSHAT, CDR2 FNYEAQ (reference sequence). This CDR3 has 15 amino acids. CDR3 sequence: CASSLARGVPYEQYF. CDR3 in DNA: TGTGCTAGCAGCTTAGCCAGGGGCGTCCCCTACGAGCAGTACTTC.

The chain uses TRBV5-5 and TRBJ2-3; D possibly corresponds to TRBD2 (6 bases). The CDR3 length is 14 residues. Germline V lookup: CDR1 SGHKS, CDR2 YYEKEE (reference sequence). The germline V and J ends were trimmed by 4 bases and 0 bases, with 9 bases remaining between them. CDR3 in DNA: TGTGCCAGCAGCGGGGGGACTAGCACAGATACGCAGTATTTT. Protein product: CASSGGTSTDTQYF.

DNA for the CDR3: TGTGCCAGCAGGGACCGGGACAGGGGATTTGGGGAGCTGTTTTTT. Translation gives CASRDRDRGFGELFF. This sequence joins TRBV5-4 and TRBJ2-2; 10 positions agree with TRBD1. The germline V gene encodes CDR1 SGHNT and CDR2 YYREEE (reference sequence). The CDR3 totals 15 residues. The ends lost 5 bases at V and 8 bases at J; junction bases unmatched: 9.

V usage is TRBV19 and J usage is TRBJ2-7; D not certain. The germline CDR1 and CDR2 sequences are LNHDA and SQIVND (reference sequence). The CDR3 extends over 15 amino acids. V lost 8 bases and J 4 bases, leaving 21 bases between the germline ends. The CDR3 region has the DNA TGTGCCAGTTTTTTCAAGCAGAAGGCGGCATACGAGCAGTACTTC. This codes for CASFFKQKAAYEQYF.

The gene calls are TRBV27 and TRBJ2-5, with D tentatively TRBD2 (6 bases). V dropped 7 bases and J dropped 3 bases, with 18 bases sitting between them. The CDR3 covers 15 residues. Germline V lookup: CDR1 MNHEY, CDR2 SMNVEV (reference sequence). CDR3 region: CASTDVGGGEETQYF. The CDR3 DNA follows: TGTGCCAGCACCGACGTGGGGGGAGGAGAAGAGACCCAGTACTTC.

Comment on this clone: The same CDR3 also results from other DNA sequences found in this sample. DNA for the CDR3: TGCGCCAGCAGCCAAGCGCCCGGCCAGGGTGAGATTGGCTACACCTTC. Its protein is CASSQAPGQGEIGYTF. The chain combines TRBV4-3 with TRBJ1-2; D possibly corresponds to TRBD1 (5 bases). This CDR3 is 16 amino acids long. The germline V gene has CDR1 LGHNA and CDR2 YSLEER. V lost 1 base and J lost 7, with 19 bases in between.

This sequence joins TRBV30 and TRBJ1-2; D may be TRBD1 (5 bases). The V end lost 0 bases, the J end lost 6 bases, and 17 bases lay between the germline ends. This CDR3 has 15 amino acids. In germline, CDR1 is GTSNPN, CDR2 SVGIG (reference sequence). CDR3 bases: TGTGCCTGGAGTGTCCAAGGATACAAGGGGCATGGCTACACCTTC. This translates into CAWSVQGYKGHGYTF.

About this clone: This same CDR3 is encoded by further DNA sequences in the sample. The chain links TRBV25-1 to TRBJ1-2; no firm D call. Germline CDR1 is MGHDK and CDR2 is SYGVNS. The CDR3 has 14 amino acids. The V gene lost 3 bases and the J gene lost 2 bases, with 10 bases spanning the gap. The CDR3 loop is CASSEYGENYGYTF. Written as DNA, the CDR3 is TGTGCCAGCAGTGAGTATGGGGAGAACTATGGCTACACCTTC.

This clone appeared a single time. The V call is TRBV5-4, the J call TRBJ2-3; 10 nucleotides line up with TRBD2. Germline values: CDR1 SGHNT, CDR2 YYREEE (reference sequence). The CDR3 is 17 residues long. Trimming at V came to 4 bases and at J to 3 bases, leaving 11 bases not matched to a gene. The CDR3 coding sequence is TGTGCCAGCAGCCCGGATAGCGGGAGGCGAGTAACAGATACGCAGTATTTT. Translated, it gives CASSPDSGRRVTDTQYF. The variable domain in full, completed from reference TRBV5-4 and TRBJ2-3, reads ETGVTQSPTHLIKTRGQQVTLRCSSQSGHNTVSWYQQALGQGPQFIFQYYREEENGRGNFPPRFSGLQFPNYSSELNVNALELDDSALYLCASSPDSGRRVTDTQYFGPGTRLTVL.

V and J are TRBV10-3 and TRBJ2-5; D not resolved. The ends were cut back, 2 bases at V and 1 base at J, with 8 bases in the middle. This CDR3 has 14 residues. Looked up from germline, CDR1 is ENHRY and CDR2 is SYGVKD. The CDR3 sequence is CAISEGNRQETQYF. DNA for the CDR3: TGTGCCATCAGTGAGGGCAACCGCCAAGAGACCCAGTACTTC.

In its sample, this clone was seen a few times. This chain connects TRBV11-2 to TRBJ1-1; 9 positions agree with TRBD1. The CDR3 runs to 16 residues. Germline-derived CDR1 and CDR2 are SGHAT and FQNNGV. Losses at the gene ends were 5 bases for V and 7 bases for J; bases not matched to a gene: 14. The CDR3 loop reads CASSLVQNRGLNEAFF. DNA of the CDR3: TGTGCCAGCAGCCTCGTCCAAAACAGGGGGCTTAATGAAGCTTTCTTT.

V usage is TRBV11-2 and J usage is TRBJ2-7, with D uncertain. Trimming shortened V by 0 bases and J by 2 bases, and 11 bases separated the two germline ends. From germline, CDR1 is SGHAT and CDR2 FQNNGV. The CDR3 covers 15 residues. The CDR3 loop is CASSLDQMPAYEQYF. The CDR3 DNA reads TGTGCCAGCAGCTTAGATCAGATGCCCGCCTACGAGCAGTACTTC. Together with reference TRBV11-2 and TRBJ2-7, the CDR3 gives the full variable domain: EAGVAQSPRYKIIEKRQSVAFWCNPISGHATLYWYQQILGQGPKLLIQFQNNGVVDDSQLPKDRFSAERLKGVDSTLKIQPAKLEDSAVYLCASSLDQMPAYEQYFGPGTRLTVT.

The chain combines TRBV28 with TRBJ1-2, with TRBD1 matching 9 bases. Germline V gene data show CDR1 as MDHEN and CDR2 as SYDVKM. This CDR3 has 15 amino acids. Unmatched junction bases numbered 8, after V lost 2 bases and J lost 7 bases. CDR3 sequence reads: CASSLPGQGVIGYTF. CDR3 in DNA: TGTGCCAGCAGTTTACCGGGACAGGGAGTAATTGGCTACACCTTC.

The chain combines TRBV10-3 with TRBJ2-1, with 8 positions matching TRBD2. The CDR3 extends over 12 amino acids. After removal of 5 bases from V and 8 bases from J, the junction contained 2 bases not matched to a gene. In germline, CDR1 is ENHRY, CDR2 SYGVKD. The CDR3 DNA reads TGTGCCATCAGTATGACTAGCGATGAGCAGTTCTTC. Its translation: CAISMTSDEQFF.

The CDR3 spells CASSYAAANTEAFF. For the CDR3, the DNA is TGTGCCAGCAGCTATGCGGCGGCGAACACTGAAGCTTTCTTT. This chain connects TRBV9 to TRBJ1-1; no firm D call. V shed 4 bases and J shed 1 base, with 11 bases lying between them. The CDR3 spans 14 residues. Germline V lookup: CDR1 SGDLS, CDR2 YYNGEE.

V and J are TRBV10-3 and TRBJ2-1; 15 positions match TRBD2. Germline CDR1 and CDR2: ENHRY and SYGVKD. V gave up 3 bases and J gave up 13 bases; unmatched junction bases: 10. The CDR3 covers 16 residues. CDR3 loop: CAISESDGLAGGKQFF. The CDR3 nucleotides are TGTGCCATCAGTGAATCAGATGGACTAGCGGGAGGGAAACAGTTCTTC.

The V and J genes are TRBV6-5 and TRBJ2-2; 7 nucleotides match TRBD2. V lost 0 bases, J lost 7 bases, and 8 bases stayed unmatched. The length of the CDR3 is 16 residues. Germline V CDR1 and CDR2: MNHEY, SVGAGI. DNA of the CDR3: TGTGCCAGCAGTTACTCCCTAGCGGTCACTGGCGGGGAGCTGTTTTTT. This sequence encodes CASSYSLAVTGGELFF.

The CDR3 DNA sequence: TGTGCCAGCACCCCCGCGGGGGGCGGCCTAGCGGAGACCCAGTACTTC. Its protein is CASTPAGGGLAETQYF. The rearrangement joins TRBV5-5 to TRBJ2-5; 8 bases are a match to TRBD2. Germline trimming cut 6 bases from V and 5 bases from J; bases unmatched to any gene: 15. The CDR3 runs to 16 residues. Per the germline V gene, CDR1 is SGHKS and CDR2 is YYEKEE (reference sequence).

The chain has TRBV30 and TRBJ2-5; TRBD2 agrees at 14 bases. The germline V gene encodes CDR1 GTSNPN and CDR2 SVGIG (reference sequence). The CDR3 consists of 16 residues. Unmatched junction bases numbered 6, after V lost 1 base and J lost 5 bases. The CDR3 sequence: CAWSAGTSGSFETQYF. The CDR3 DNA reads TGTGCCTGGAGTGCCGGGACTAGCGGGAGTTTCGAGACCCAGTACTTC.

The chain uses TRBV15 and TRBJ2-7; D may be TRBD2 (6 bases). The V gene's germline CDR1 is LNHNV and CDR2 YYDKDF (reference sequence). V was pared by 3 bases and J by 3 bases, with 15 bases between. The CDR3 has 15 residues. This CDR3 is CATSRGTEGLYEQYF. DNA for the CDR3: TGTGCCACCAGCAGGGGGACGGAGGGCCTCTACGAGCAGTACTTC.

In nucleotides, the CDR3 is TGTGCCATCAGTGAAGGTCCAGGGGTTAAAGAGACCCAGTACTTC. Protein sequence: CAISEGPGVKETQYF. The rearrangement links TRBV10-3 to TRBJ2-5, with D tentatively TRBD1 (6 bases). CDR1 ENHRY and CDR2 SYGVKD come from the germline V gene. This CDR3 spans 15 amino acids. Deletions cut 3 bases from V and 3 bases from J, with 14 bases between.